Shown below are 8 T cell receptor beta chains from a single sample sequenced in a study of T cell responses to AZD1222 COVID-19 vaccine. Profiled with immunoSEQ multiplex PCR; TCRdb holds only in-frame clones, not every one. The data contain under 150,000 clones, around nine tenths of them singletons. The material was peripheral blood, obtained 28 days after the second AZD1222 dose. The receptors come from an adult who received the AZD1222 COVID-19 vaccine.

The chain recombines TRBV30 with TRBJ1-2; 9 positions agree with TRBD1. The V gene's germline CDR1 is GTSNPN and CDR2 SVGIG (reference sequence). J gave up 4 bases and V 5 bases, and 14 bases lay outside the gene matches. The CDR3 has 16 amino acids. CDR3 nucleotide sequence: TGTGCCTGGCCTCGGGGGGGACAGGGCGTACTCTATGGCTACACCTTC. As protein: CAWPRGGQGVLYGYTF.

This rearrangement joins TRBV1 to TRBJ2-7. TRBV1 is a documented pseudogene. There are 19 residues in the CDR3. The CDR3 sequence is CTSSRTATDLAESSYEQYF. The CDR3 DNA reads as TGCACCAGCAGCCGAACAGCTACCGACTTAGCCGAGAGCTCCTACGAGCAGTACTTC.

In nucleotides, the CDR3 is TGTGCCAGCAGCTACACTCAGGCTAGCGGACTTTACAATGAGCAGTTCTTC. Amino acids: CASSYTQASGLYNEQFF. The gene calls are TRBV2 and TRBJ2-1; 7 bases agree with TRBD2. V was pared by 6 bases and J by 4 bases, with 15 bases of the junction left unmatched. In germline, CDR1 is SNHLY, CDR2 FYNNEI. This CDR3 region has 17 residues.

The chain links TRBV30 to TRBJ2-5; 11 bases align to TRBD1. Germline CDR1 reads GTSNPN; CDR2 reads SVGIG (reference sequence). Trimming removed 7 bases from V and 6 bases from J; junction bases left unmatched: 10. The CDR3 has 14 residues. The CDR3 protein is CAFLTGTGGKTQYF. The CDR3 DNA sequence: TGTGCCTTCCTTACCGGGACAGGGGGTAAGACCCAGTACTTC.

J is TRBJ2-3 and V is TRBV19, with 9 bases aligning to TRBD1. The junction had 7 bases not matched to a gene; V was cut back by 6 bases and J by 6 bases. The CDR3 extends over 14 amino acids. Germline V gene sequence: CDR1 LNHDA, CDR2 SQIVND (reference sequence). The CDR3 region has the DNA TGTGCCAGTAGAAGACAGGGGGGTAGGGATACGCAGTATTTT. This encodes CASRRQGGRDTQYF.

This clone came up once. This chain uses TRBV10-3 with TRBJ1-1; D possibly corresponds to TRBD1 (5 bases). CDR3 length: 14 amino acids. Deletions cut 8 bases from V and 1 base from J, with 14 bases between. Germline V CDR1 and CDR2: ENHRY, SYGVKD. CDR3 residues: CAIGGTAENTEAFF. The CDR3 DNA reads as TGTGCCATCGGGGGGACGGCGGAGAACACTGAAGCTTTCTTT.

V usage is TRBV12-3 or TRBV12-4 and J usage is TRBJ2-5; D unresolved. V shed 3 bases and J shed 4 bases, with 9 bases lying between them. CDR3 size: 13 residues. The CDR3 DNA is TGTGCCAGCAGTTTGGGAAGAGGAGAGACCCAGTACTTC. Its translation is CASSLGRGETQYF.

V is TRBV2 and J is TRBJ2-2; D gene uncertain. Germline CDR1 SNHLY, CDR2 FYNNEI. The CDR3 consists of 15 residues. V was shortened by 3 bases and J by 4 bases, with 12 bases between the two germline ends. CDR3 amino acids: CASSENSRVTGELFF. CDR3 sequence (DNA): TGTGCCAGCAGTGAGAATAGCCGGGTCACCGGGGAGCTGTTTTTT.